A single T cell receptor (beta chain) is shown here with its context. This specimen belongs to a study of blood T cell repertoires in COVID-19. Study in general: PBMCs, B-cell-depleted T cells, or T cells provided the cDNA or gDNA that made up the material.

Looked up from germline, CDR1 is KGHSH and CDR2 is LQKENI. The CDR3 is 12 residues long. Trimming took off 6 bases at V and 6 bases at J, with 9 bases between the two ends. One Seattle source followed patients from active infection through their disease course. As processed by the authors: Estimation of nucleated cell counts was performed using reference gene primer amplification. Assay used: immunoSEQ multiplex PCR; TCRdb lists only in-frame clones, some missing. V and J calls plus clone size are reproduced from that table; the DNA served to infer D and trimming. The data show 330,000 or so clones, about 87% seen once.

This sequence originates from a man younger than 45 with COVID-19, enrolled during active disease. Sequencing input: peripheral blood. The chain links TRBV18 to TRBJ2-1, with D maybe TRBD1 (6 bases). The CDR3 coding sequence is TGTGCCAGCTCCTTGGACAGCAATGAGCAGTTCTTC. Its translation: CASSLDSNEQFF.